The clone carrying this T cell receptor beta chain has ten or more counts. Its target is not known. From the 5' RACE reads, TCRdb called clonotypes with MiXCR, one entry per CDR3 protein. The table lists 140,000 to 150,000 distinct CDR3 sequences, under 7% of them singletons. The sample is drawn from a study of T-cell memory formation after mild COVID-19. The CDR3 totals 15 residues. V gave up 5 bases and J gave up 6 bases; unmatched junction bases: 12. Looked up from germline, CDR1 is SGHTA and CDR2 is FQGNSA. Findings and limits, study-wide: Cross-reactive memory appears to have joined, as suggested by some responding clones showing up in pre-infection memory.

This sequence joins TRBV7-2 and TRBJ2-7; 8 bases fit TRBD2. Sequenced sample: PBMCs or a T cell subset sorted from them (not recorded which). This clonotype originated in an adult woman who had mild COVID-19 (a few samples of this study predate the infection). Cell type and time point are not known. The CDR3, as DNA: TGTGCCAGCAGCACCCCGGGACTAGAGGGGAGCGAGCAGTACTTC. Protein sequence: CASSTPGLEGSEQYF.